A single T cell receptor (beta chain) is shown here with its context. Its antigen has not been determined. Base qualities are not at hand, and no much larger clone is one base apart. These data are taken from a study of CD8 T cells in Susac syndrome (dated by TCRdb to the late 2010s). Broadly, across the study: Of the Susac syndrome patients who were sequenced, roughly 6 had clinically active disease and roughly eight were in clinical remission. Repertoire sequencing was used to test whether CD8+ T cell activation and differentiation in Susac syndrome was antigen driven. At the time of blood withdrawal, Susac syndrome patients were either therapy-naive, taking corticosteroids (with some also receiving IVIg), or on IVIg alone.

The CDR3 starts with the cysteine, ends with the phenylalanine, and has 15 residues. Of all the DNA, just the CDR3 is kept, 45 bases in frame from base 1. Trimming removed 6 bases from V and 5 bases from J; the gene matches leave 11 bases unexplained. The CDR1 and CDR2 encoded by the germline V gene (reference sequence) are DFQATT and SNEGSKA. Peripheral blood CD8+ and CD4+ T cells from healthy donors, Susac syndrome patients and multiple sclerosis patients were profiled using high-throughput TCR beta sequencing. Susac syndrome patients met recently defined diagnostic criteria for definite or probable disease. Bulk CD8+ and CD4+ T cells were purified by magnetic negative isolation, whereas CD8+ TEMRA cells were enriched by FACS. Blood was drawn into EDTA tubes, processed within 24 hours, and PBMCs were isolated by density gradient centrifugation. PBMCs intended for TCR sequencing were cryopreserved in liquid nitrogen and thawed later in a water bath at 37 degrees C. The sorted or isolated CD4+, CD8+ and CD8+ TEMRA cells had a purity of 90% or higher.

RNA was extracted with the RNeasy kit and roughly 0.5 to 1 ug was reverse transcribed using random hexamers. TCR beta CDR3 regions were amplified with the immunoSEQ multiplex PCR assay covering 54 Vbeta and 13 Jbeta segments. To correct PCR amplification bias, a synthetic template baseline was used for both primer optimization and computational correction. Per the source publication's procedure: Reads were annotated to V, D and J genes per IMGT and analyzed with immunoSEQ Analyzer, keeping only productive sequences. Clonality was calculated as one minus the Shannon entropy normalized by log2 of the number of productive unique sequences. Public and private clones were assessed among the 100 most prevalent clones of each patient and control. Susac-specific clones were defined as absent from healthy and MS cohorts, over a thousand published viral clones and other ImmuneACCESS disease sequences. TCRdb trimmed the raw reads at Q25, called clones with MiXCR and kept productive beta chains. Rows merge per CDR3 protein into single entries with the most common DNA and genes. These V and J calls derive from TCRdb rather than the authors' analysis. The sample table holds 200,000 or so distinct CDR3 sequences, of which under 97% were seen once. The ten most abundant clones make up 0.075% to 0.1% of the sample.

What the research found in general, with its limitations: The TCR sequencing and HLA analysis was acknowledged to have included a relatively small number of individuals. No clonal expansion was detected in the CD4+ T cell repertoire of Susac syndrome patients.

Sequencing was done on a sample of CD4+ T cells from PBMCs. The TCR was taken from a human donor with Susac syndrome. In this chain, TRBV20-1 is recombined with TRBJ2-3; 10 middle bases align to TRBD2. For the CDR3, the sequence is CSAHTLAGAIDTQYF. In nucleotide form, the sequence is TGCAGTGCCCATACCCTAGCGGGGGCGATAGATACGCAGTATTTT.